Detailed here is one TCR beta chain. Its target is unknown. This record comes from a study of CXCR3-negative and CXCR3-positive naive CD8 T cells. The authors prepared UMI-labeled TRB cDNA libraries by 5' RACE. TCRdb reprocessed the 5' RACE reads and reports one entry per CDR3 protein, with no DNA. Recorded for this sample: approximately 98,000 distinct CDR3 sequences. Study-level results: TRBV-TRBJ usage was alike in naive CXCR3-negative and CXCR3-positive cells but differed in memory cells. When CXCR3-positive naive cells were set against CXCR3-negative naive cells, the former had more hydrophobic TRB CDR3s. Diversity was high in both naive subsets and much lower in memory cells.

Per germline, CDR1 MNHEY and CDR2 SMNVEV (reference sequence). The CDR3 has 16 residues. Sorts that each held 250,000 to 300,000 cells were run in triplicate for every CD8+ T cell subset. The CD45RO-CCR7+CD27+CD95- phenotype denoted naive CD8+ T cells. The clonotype comes from a human donor in good health. Some clones in this sample may be carry-over from other donors' samples. V is TRBV27 and J is TRBJ2-3; the D call from TCRdb, TRBD2, cannot be confirmed without DNA. Material: naive CXCR3+ CD8+ T cells from blood. Subset in this sample: CD45RO-CCR7+CD27+CD95- naive CD8+ T cells expressing CXCR3 (TNR3+). CDR3 residues: CASSPQGGGTTDTQYF.